This TCR beta chain was identified during a study of persistence of HIV-infected CD4 T cells. Study-level points and caveats: Proviral oligoclonality tracked with TCR oligoclonality within the same sorted cells. Antigen-responding cells were enriched for degenerate expanded CDR3beta sequences.

The V gene's germline CDR1 is SGHRS and CDR2 YFSETQ. Trimming shortened V by 1 base and J by 5 bases, and 18 bases separated the two germline ends. The CDR3 runs 16 residues. The libraries were made with immunoSEQ version 4 in survey mode. Using immunoSEQ multiplex PCR, the repertoire was profiled, and TCRdb retains in-frame clones only, with some absent. The data contain some 45,000 clones, about 88% of them singletons. Cells were stimulated nonspecifically with anti-CD3/anti-CD28 magnetic beads. CD4+ T cells upregulating both CD40 ligand and CD69 were sorted as responding cells. Adults with HIV-1 started suppressive ART while chronically infected. Donors had CD4+ T cell counts above 400 cells/uL and were CMV-seropositive. Details on this clone: Its antigen is undetermined.

The chain links TRBV5-1 to TRBJ1-1, with D perhaps TRBD1 (6 bases). Sequences were derived from CD4+ T cells sorted from PBMCs after roughly 19-hour stimulation, sampled from a patient who received antiretroviral therapy. The TCR originated in an adult woman with HIV who was CMV-seropositive. The DNA of the CDR3 is TGCGCCAGCAGCTTGTACCAGGGGCCGGAGAAGACTGAAGCTTTCTTT. Protein: CASSLYQGPEKTEAFF.